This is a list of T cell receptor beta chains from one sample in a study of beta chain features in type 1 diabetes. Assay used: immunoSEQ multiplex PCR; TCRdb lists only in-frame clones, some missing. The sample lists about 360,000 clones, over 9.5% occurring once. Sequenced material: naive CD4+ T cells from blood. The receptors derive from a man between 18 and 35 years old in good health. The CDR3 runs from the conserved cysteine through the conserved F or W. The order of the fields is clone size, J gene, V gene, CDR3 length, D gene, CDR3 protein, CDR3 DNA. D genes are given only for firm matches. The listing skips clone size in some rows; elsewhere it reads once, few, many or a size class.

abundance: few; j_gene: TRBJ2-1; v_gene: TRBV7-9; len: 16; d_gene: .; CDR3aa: CASSLRAAGTYNEQFF; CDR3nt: TGTGCCAGCAGCCTCCGGGCGGCAGGGACCTACAATGAGCAGTTCTTC
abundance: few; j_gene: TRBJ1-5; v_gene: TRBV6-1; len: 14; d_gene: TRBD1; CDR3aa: CASSPGQGAWPQHF; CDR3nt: TGTGCCAGCAGTCCCGGACAGGGTGCGTGGCCCCAGCATTTT
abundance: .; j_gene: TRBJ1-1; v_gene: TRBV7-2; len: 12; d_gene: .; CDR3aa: CASSLAATEAFF; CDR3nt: TGTGCCAGCAGCTTAGCGGCAACTGAAGCTTTCTTT
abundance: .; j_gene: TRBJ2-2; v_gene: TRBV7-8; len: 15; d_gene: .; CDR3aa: CASRGGAPRTGELFF; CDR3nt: TGTGCCAGCAGGGGGGGGGCACCGAGGACCGGGGAGCTGTTTTTT
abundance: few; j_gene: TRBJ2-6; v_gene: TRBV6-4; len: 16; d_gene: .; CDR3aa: CASSAERVGRANVLTF; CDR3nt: TGTGCCAGCAGTGCGGAACGGGTCGGCAGGGCCAACGTCCTGACTTTC
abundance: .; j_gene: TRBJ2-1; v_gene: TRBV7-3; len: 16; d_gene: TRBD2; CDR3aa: CASSSGLAGPYNEQFF; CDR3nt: TGTGCCAGCAGCTCGGGACTAGCGGGACCCTACAATGAGCAGTTCTTC
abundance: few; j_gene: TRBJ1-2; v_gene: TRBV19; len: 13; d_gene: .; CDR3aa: CASSLQGPYGYTF; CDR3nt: TGTGCCAGTAGTCTACAGGGCCCATATGGCTACACCTTC
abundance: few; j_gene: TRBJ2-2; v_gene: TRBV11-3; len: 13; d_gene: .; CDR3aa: CASSLSYTGELFF; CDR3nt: TGTGCCAGCAGCTTATCGTACACCGGGGAGCTGTTTTTT
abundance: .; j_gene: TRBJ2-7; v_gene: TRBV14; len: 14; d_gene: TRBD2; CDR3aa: CASSHGTSGYEQYF; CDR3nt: TGTGCCAGCAGCCACGGGACTAGCGGCTACGAGCAGTACTTC
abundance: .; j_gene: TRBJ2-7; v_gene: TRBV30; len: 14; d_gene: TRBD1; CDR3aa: CAWSLLGQGDEQYF; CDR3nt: TGTGCCTGGAGTCTTTTGGGACAGGGAGACGAGCAGTACTTC
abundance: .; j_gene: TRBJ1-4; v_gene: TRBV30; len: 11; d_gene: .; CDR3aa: CAWSVDRRLFF; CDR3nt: TGTGCCTGGAGTGTGGACAGAAGACTGTTTTTT
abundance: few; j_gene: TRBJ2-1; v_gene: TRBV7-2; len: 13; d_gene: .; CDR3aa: CASSGGSYNEQFF; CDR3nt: TGTGCCAGCTCGGGCGGGTCCTACAATGAGCAGTTCTTC
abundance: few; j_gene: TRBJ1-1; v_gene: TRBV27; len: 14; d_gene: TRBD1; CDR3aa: CASSTRTGPTEAFF; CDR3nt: TGTGCCAGCAGTACGCGGACAGGGCCCACTGAAGCTTTCTTT
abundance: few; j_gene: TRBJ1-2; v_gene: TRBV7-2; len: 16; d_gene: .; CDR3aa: CASSSLRAGLWYGYTF; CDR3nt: TGTGCCAGCAGCTCCCTCAGGGCAGGGTTATGGTATGGCTACACCTTC
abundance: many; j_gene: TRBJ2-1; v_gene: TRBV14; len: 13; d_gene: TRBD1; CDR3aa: CASSLRQGLGQFF; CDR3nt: TGTGCCAGCAGCCTTCGACAGGGGTTGGGGCAGTTCTTC
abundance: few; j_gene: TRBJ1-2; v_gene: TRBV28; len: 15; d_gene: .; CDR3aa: CASSLSLGQSRGYTF; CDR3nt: TGTGCCAGCAGTTTATCCCTGGGCCAGTCCCGTGGCTACACCTTC
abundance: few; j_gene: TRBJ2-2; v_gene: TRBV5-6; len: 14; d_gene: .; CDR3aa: CASSLYRATGELFF; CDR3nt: TGTGCCAGCAGCTTATACAGGGCGACCGGGGAGCTGTTTTTT
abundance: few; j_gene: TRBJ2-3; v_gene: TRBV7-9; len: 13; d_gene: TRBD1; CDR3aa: CASRDRATDTQYF; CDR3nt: TGTGCCAGCCGGGACAGGGCCACAGATACGCAGTATTTT
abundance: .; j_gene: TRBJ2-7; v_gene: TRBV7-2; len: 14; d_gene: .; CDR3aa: CASSHRVGSYEQYF; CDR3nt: TGTGCCAGCAGCCACAGGGTCGGGTCCTACGAGCAGTACTTC
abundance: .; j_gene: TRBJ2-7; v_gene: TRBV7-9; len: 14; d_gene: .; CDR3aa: CASSPPARSYEQYF; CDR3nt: TGTGCCAGCAGTCCCCCGGCCAGGTCCTACGAGCAGTACTTC
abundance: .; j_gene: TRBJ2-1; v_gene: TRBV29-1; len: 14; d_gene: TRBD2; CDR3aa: CSVILAGLYNEQFF; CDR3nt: TGCAGCGTTATCCTAGCGGGTCTCTACAATGAGCAGTTCTTC
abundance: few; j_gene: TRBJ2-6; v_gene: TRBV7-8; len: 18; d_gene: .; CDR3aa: CASSLPGAQHSGANVLTF; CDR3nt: TGTGCCAGCAGCTTACCAGGGGCGCAACACTCTGGGGCCAACGTCCTGACTTTC
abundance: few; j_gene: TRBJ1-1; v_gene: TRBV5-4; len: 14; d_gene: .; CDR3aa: CASSGVEGVTEAFF; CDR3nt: TGTGCCAGCAGCGGGGTGGAGGGAGTCACTGAAGCTTTCTTT